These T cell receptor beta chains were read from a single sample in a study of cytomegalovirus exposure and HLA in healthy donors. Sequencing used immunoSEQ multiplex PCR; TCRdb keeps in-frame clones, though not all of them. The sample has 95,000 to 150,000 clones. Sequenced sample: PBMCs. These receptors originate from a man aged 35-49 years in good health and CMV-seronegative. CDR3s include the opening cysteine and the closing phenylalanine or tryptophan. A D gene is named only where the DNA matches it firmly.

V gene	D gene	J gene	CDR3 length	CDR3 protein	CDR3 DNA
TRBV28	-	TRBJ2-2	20	CASSLGGTSSVWAGTGELFF	TGTGCCAGCAGTTTAGGTGGTACTAGCAGCGTATGGGCGGGAACCGGGGAGCTGTTTTTT
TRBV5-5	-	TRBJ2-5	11	CASSFLETQYF	TGTGCCAGCAGCTTTCTAGAGACCCAGTACTTC
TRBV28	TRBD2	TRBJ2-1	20	CASSSLHRRTSGSSYNEQFF	TGTGCCAGCAGTTCCCTTCATCGGAGGACTAGCGGGAGCTCCTACAATGAGCAGTTCTTC
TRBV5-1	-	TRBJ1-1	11	CASSWGAEAFF	TGCGCCAGCAGCTGGGGGGCTGAAGCTTTCTTT
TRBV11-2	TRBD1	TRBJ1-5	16	CASSLALGQGGQPQHF	TGTGCCAGCAGCTTAGCCCTGGGACAGGGAGGTCAGCCCCAGCATTTT
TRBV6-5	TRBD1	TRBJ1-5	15	CASAPGTAGNQPQHF	TGTGCCAGCGCCCCCGGGACAGCCGGCAATCAGCCCCAGCATTTT
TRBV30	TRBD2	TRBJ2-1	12	CACSGGRNEQFF	TGTGCTTGCTCGGGGGGGAGGAATGAGCAGTTCTTC
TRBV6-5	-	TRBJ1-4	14	CASSRTATNEKLFF	TGTGCCAGCAGCCGGACAGCAACTAATGAAAAACTGTTTTTT
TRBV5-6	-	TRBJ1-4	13	CASSLQRAGKLFF	TGTGCCAGCAGCTTGCAGAGGGCTGGAAAACTGTTTTTT
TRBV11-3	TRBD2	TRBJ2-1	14	CASSPRGAYNEQFF	TGTGCCAGCAGCCCCCGGGGGGCCTACAATGAGCAGTTCTTC
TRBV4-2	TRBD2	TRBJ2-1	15	CASSPGTSGSREQFF	TGTGCCAGCAGCCCCGGGACTAGCGGGAGTCGTGAGCAGTTCTTC
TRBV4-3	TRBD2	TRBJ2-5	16	CASSQGMRGGQETQYF	TGCGCCAGCAGCCAAGGGATGCGGGGGGGACAAGAGACCCAGTACTTC
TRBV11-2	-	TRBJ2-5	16	CASSFDRLGARETQYF	TGTGCCAGCAGCTTTGACCGTCTGGGGGCCAGAGAGACCCAGTACTTC
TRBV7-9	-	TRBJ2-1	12	CASSFQANEQFF	TGTGCCAGCAGCTTCCAAGCGAATGAGCAGTTCTTC
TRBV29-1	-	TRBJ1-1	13	CSLSKPGGTEAFF	TGCAGCCTCTCTAAACCGGGAGGCACTGAAGCTTTCTTT
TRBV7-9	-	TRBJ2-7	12	CASSPGGTVQYF	TGTGCCAGCAGCCCTGGCGGAACCGTCCAGTACTTC
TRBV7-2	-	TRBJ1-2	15	CASSFDAGGLRSYTF	TGTGCCAGCAGCTTCGACGCGGGGGGGCTGAGAAGCTACACCTTC
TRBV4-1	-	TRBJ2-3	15	CASSRLPGGTDTQYF	TGCGCCAGCAGCCGCCTCCCGGGAGGCACAGATACGCAGTATTTT
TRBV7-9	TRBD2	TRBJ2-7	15	CASSRRTSGEYEQYF	TGTGCCAGCAGTCGGAGGACTAGCGGAGAGTACGAGCAGTACTTC
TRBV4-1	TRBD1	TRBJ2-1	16	CASSHLRDRPYNEQFF	TGCGCCAGCAGCCACCTCCGGGACAGACCCTACAATGAGCAGTTCTTC
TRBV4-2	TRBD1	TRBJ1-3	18	CASSQEQTGPRSGNTIYF	TGTGCCAGCAGCCAAGAGCAGACAGGGCCCCGATCTGGAAACACCATATATTTT
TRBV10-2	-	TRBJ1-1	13	CASSGLTNTEAFF	TGCGCCAGCAGTGGACTGACGAACACTGAAGCTTTCTTT
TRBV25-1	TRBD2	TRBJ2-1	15	CASSPLGGSHNEQFF	TGTGCCAGCAGTCCCCTCGGGGGGAGCCACAATGAGCAGTTCTTC
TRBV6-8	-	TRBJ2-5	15	CASAHSSDSIRTQYF	TGTGCCAGCGCCCACTCGTCGGACAGCATAAGGACCCAGTACTTC
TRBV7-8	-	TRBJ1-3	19	CASSLRRETRLSSGNTIYF	TGTGCCAGCAGCCTCCGCCGGGAGACACGATTAAGCTCTGGAAACACCATATATTTT
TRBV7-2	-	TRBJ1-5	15	CASSTAGTTNQPQHF	TGTGCCAGCAGCACAGCCGGGACAACAAATCAGCCCCAGCATTTT
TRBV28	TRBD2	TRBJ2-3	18	CASSPSLAGGPNTDTQYF	TGTGCCAGCTCGCCCTCCCTGGCGGGAGGTCCGAACACAGATACGCAGTATTTT
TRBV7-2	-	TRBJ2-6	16	CASSPQVVSGANVLTF	TGTGCCAGCAGCCCCCAGGTAGTCTCTGGGGCCAACGTCCTGACTTTC